This TCR beta chain originates from a study of cytomegalovirus exposure and HLA in healthy donors listed by TCRdb under 2017. With respect to the entire study: An earlier analysis of roughly 500 of the donors reported about 290 Gb of sequence data and more than 90 million unique TCR beta sequences from roughly 200 million T cells. An early release that covered fewer than 750 HLA-typed donors contained approximately 300 gigabases of sequencing data and tens of millions of unique TCR sequences. The genetic ancestry cluster associated with self-reported Caucasian donors included over 65% of the roughly 410 genotyped donors. The aim of the study was to test whether cataloging public T cell receptors could identify signatures of past pathogen exposure. The T cell repertoires of some 700 subjects were profiled by immunosequencing and related to cytomegalovirus serostatus. A separate validation cohort of 100 to 150 different subjects was used in addition to the roughly 640-subject first cohort. The study combined high-throughput TCR immunosequencing, statistical association of individual TCRs with disease status, and machine learning to predict cytomegalovirus infection status. A later analysis re-analyzed previously published TCR beta repertoires from roughly 600 donors and added high-resolution HLA genotyping to study TCR occurrence patterns. The later analysis used no new phenotypic data to find candidate immune exposures, relying instead on TCR beta sequences and their occurrence across donors. An earlier analysis of nearly 600 of the donors applied high-throughput TCR beta sequencing to assess whether each TCR beta V gene segment acted as functional or pseudogenic. Donor age, sex, ethnicity and CMV serostatus were compiled together with the repertoire data. Genome-wide SNP genotypes for about 65% of the 666 donors were used in a later genetic analysis, which treated that subset as a discovery cohort. Every repertoire in the discovery cohort had been generated on one and the same sequencing platform. HLA typing included class I and class II loci at four-digit resolution. The number of typed donors differed by locus: about 620-630 for A, B, C, DRB1 and DQB1; 500 to 550 for DQA1; fewer than 610 for DPA1; and roughly 490 for DPB1. Five DR-DQ haplotypes were handled as single units for association and clustering because linkage in the cohort was strong. Across some 400 genotyped donors of the cohort, an average of about 240,000 unique TCR beta nucleotide sequences per donor were sequenced, and roughly a sixth of those sequences were non-productive. General conclusions and limits of the study: The earlier analysis of approximately 590 of the donors excluded 15 to 20 rarely observed V segments, including chromosome 9 orphons, because counts were too low. Roughly uniform sequencing depth across donors was assumed in presence/absence analyses, although this assumption may not hold. Immune exposure information for the cohort was limited to CMV serostatus. When HLA alleles, especially DR and DQ, strongly co-occurred, attributing TCR associations to individual alleles was difficult. In a later genetic analysis, fewer N-insertions in productive TCRs were reported among donors in an Asian-associated ancestry cluster than the roughly 700-donor mean. According to a later analysis, most CMV-associated TCR beta chains appeared to be HLA-restricted, and the HLA associations seemed to be driven largely by CMV exposure. Three of the identified cytomegalovirus-associated TCR beta chains were confirmed in vitro to be specific for cytomegalovirus antigens. A cluster of highly shared sequence variants was judged likely to be a technical artifact of the sequencing pipeline. A further reported finding was that TCR beta sequences accurately predicted the HLA-A and HLA-B alleles for most subjects in the first cohort. Cytomegalovirus status was reported to be diagnosed by the classifier with high specificity and sensitivity in both the original and validation cohorts. Most TCR sequences were observed very rarely across donors, whereas some public TCRs were present in many individuals. Because the 87-base-pair reads could not distinguish some IMGT-functional V segments, including TRBV6-2 and TRBV6-3, those segments were excluded. In a later analysis, some 18,000 TCR beta sequences were associated with specific HLA alleles at a false discovery rate of 0.05. Because HLA typing was unavailable for some donors at each locus, only the typed subset was used in association tests. Correlated functional status among segregating V segments might reflect linkage disequilibrium, but an unknown experimental factor could not be ruled out. A later analysis found that HLA-associated TCR beta chains were more clonally expanded and had lower generation probabilities than equally common non-associated chains. In an earlier analysis of 587 of the donors, most TCR beta V segments appeared in productive rearrangements about 90% or about 30% of the time, broadly matching IMGT annotations. This cohort had only TCR beta chains sequenced, and the lack of alpha or paired-chain data limited which features could be detected. The authors suggested that the approach could potentially be extended to other disease states and immunological phenotypes. The study listed approximately 160 TCR beta chains as associated with cytomegalovirus. A later analysis reported that several top co-occurrence clusters appeared linked to parvovirus B19, influenza, CMV and Epstein-Barr virus. In a later analysis, the rate of TCR association differed among HLA loci, with DRB1 alleles having the most associated TCRs and HLA-C alleles having the fewest. In a later genetic analysis, a missense DCLRE1C variant was associated with V-gene and J-gene trimming of TCR beta chains, and the association was replicated in an independent cohort.

This clone was counted a single time. This receptor's antigen is unknown. It has no much larger one-base neighbor in the sample; base qualities were not kept. The cohort consisted of approximately 690 healthy bone marrow donors. Cohort members were all nominally healthy when sampled, although unrecorded immune exposures were likely present. The donor was CMV seronegative and belonged to the group of roughly 330 seronegative cohort members. A peripheral blood sample was collected from each donor, and TCR beta sequencing was performed on peripheral blood mononuclear cells. The Qiagen DNeasy Blood Extraction Kit was used to extract genomic DNA from the blood cell samples. The library was built by means of the immunoSEQ multiplex PCR assay. For the multiplex PCR, a mixture combining 60 forward primers for TCR Vbeta segments and 13 reverse primers for TCR Jbeta segments was used. Amplification of the CDR3 region of rearranged TCR beta genes was performed with a multiplex PCR assay on genomic DNA. On the Illumina HiSeq System, the amplified TCR beta libraries were sequenced as 87-base-pair reads. The authors' analysis ran thus. A later analysis tallied roughly 76 million unique TCR beta chains across the 660 or so repertoires, and some 12 million of those chains were shared by two or more donors. Raw reads were error-corrected and collapsed into unique sequences by a nearest-neighbor algorithm in which closely related sequences were merged to remove PCR and sequencing errors. CDR3 sequences were aligned to IMGT reference sequences to assign V, D and J gene segments. For a sequence to be retained, a match of at least six nucleotides to both a V gene segment and a J gene segment was required. A rearrangement counted as productive if the CDR3 had no stop codons and remained in frame with V and J, and every other rearrangement counted as non-productive. CDR3 was defined by IMGT convention, running from the second conserved V-encoded cysteine to the conserved J-encoded phenylalanine. The earlier analysis of 587 of the donors excluded sequences that lacked an unambiguous match to a single V gene segment. In an earlier analysis of 587 of the donors, V segments were called functional above 56.7% productive rearrangements and were called segregating when the between-donor standard deviation exceeded 5%. A statistical classification framework was built to diagnose cytomegalovirus status from the catalog of TCR beta chain sequences. In a later analysis, TCR nucleotide sequences were compared against IMGT/GENE-DB human TR gene sequences so that V and J genes could be assigned. A later analysis assigned CDR3 sequences and most-parsimonious VDJ recombination scenarios with the TCRdist pipeline. In a later analysis, every TCR beta chain was defined by the combination of its CDR3 amino acid sequence and its V-gene family, and reads without a unique V-gene family were dropped. As a way to deal with suspected cross-contamination and a sequencing artifact, a later analysis dropped 450 to 700 nucleotide sequences that were highly shared and had low generation probability. For each public chain, a later analysis derived a clonal expansion index from normalized ranks of inferred template counts within each repertoire. In a later analysis, generation probabilities were computed with a VDJ recombination model fitted to out-of-frame rearrangements, and the resulting probabilities were checked against IGoR. Hypergeometric tests were used in a later analysis to score TCR-TCR, TCR-HLA and TCR-CMV co-occurrence, with a repertoire-size bias correction applied to the TCR pairs. To estimate false discovery rates, a later analysis permuted the HLA or CMV assignments 20 times. A later analysis grouped co-occurring TCRs with DBSCAN, adding TCRdist sequence similarity when clustering within HLA-allele-positive subsets. Repertoires with fewer than 30,000 or more than 120,000 public chains, plus five repertoires with anomalous nucleotide sharing, were excluded from co-occurrence clustering. In TCRdb, the immuneACCESS table is reduced to in-frame sequences with V and J assigned. These tables do not hold every clone; where another copy was compared, an unresolved V gene accounts for under half, and the others remain unexplained. D and trimming were read from the DNA, whereas the V and J calls and clone size are those reported in that table. Counted in this sample were some 130,000 clones; roughly 70% of them appeared once. Of the sample, roughly 3.1% falls within the top ten clones.

At the junction V is shortened by 0 bases and J by 0 bases; bases outside the gene matches: 15. CDR1 and CDR2 are read off the germline V gene as LGHNA and YSLEER. The CDR3, from cysteine to phenylalanine, totals 21 residues. Just the 63-base CDR3 DNA is kept, in frame starting at base 1. The receptor's source is a man aged 30 to 39 in good health and CMV-seronegative. Material: PBMCs. The chain is made from TRBV4-3 and TRBJ2-3; 10 junctional bases match TRBD2. The bases read TGCGCCAGCAGCCAAGAGGGCCCTAAGCGGGGGGGACCGGGCAGCACAGATACGCAGTATTTT. It translates to CASSQEGPKRGGPGSTDTQYF.